This T cell receptor beta chain emerged from a study of shared clonotypes between healthy human individuals. Study results and caveats: The expectation was that sequencing depth would affect clonotype sharing among donors.

Under the authors' procedure: Because ImmunoSEQ provided only junction sequences with no quality scores, the filtering differed. TCRdb's table, derived via immunoSEQ multiplex PCR, lists solely in-frame clones and lacks some. The DNA was the basis for D and trimming; V, J and clone size are from that table. Of over a million clones in the sample, 98% are singletons; the top ten hold over 0.3%. With regard to this clone: Its matching antigen is unknown.

In germline, CDR1 is MNHNS, CDR2 SASEGT. Losses at the gene ends were 6 bases for V and 7 bases for J; bases not matched to a gene: 7. The CDR3 is made up of 13 amino acids. Adult Caucasians living in Nashville, Tennessee made up all of the donors. A split of CD4+ cells into CD45RA+ naive and CD45RA-negative memory subsets was performed. The chain has TRBV6-1 and TRBJ1-2, with 8 bases identical to TRBD1. Sequenced material: naive CD4+ T cells sorted from blood. The subset is: CD45RA+ positively selected. The receptor comes from a man aged 30-40 years in good health. The CDR3: CASSRDGQGGYTF. DNA for the CDR3: TGTGCCAGCAGCAGAGACGGACAGGGTGGCTACACCTTC.